Following are 32 T cell receptor beta chains from one sample sequenced in a study of T cell changes during pregnancy in multiple sclerosis. TCRdb's table, derived via immunoSEQ multiplex PCR, lists solely in-frame clones and lacks some. This table holds approximately 29,000 clones, over 80% found once. Sequencing used CD8+ T cells from peripheral blood mononuclear cells, obtained before pregnancy. The origin of the receptors is a female donor with multiple sclerosis, enrolled in a pregnancy study.

The chain joins TRBV19 to TRBJ1-2; TRBD1 matches 9 bases. The CDR3 is 13 residues long. Germline loops: CDR1 LNHDA, CDR2 SQIVND (reference sequence). The J segment lost 5 bases and the V segment lost 6 bases, leaving 4 bases of the junction unmatched. The CDR3 sequence: CASRGQGGYGYTF. In DNA form, the CDR3 reads TGTGCCAGTAGGGGACAGGGAGGATATGGCTACACCTTC. The variable domain in full, with the rest retrieved from reference TRBV19 and TRBJ1-2, is DGGITQSPKYLFRKEGQNVTLSCEQNLNHDAMYWYRQDPGQGLRLIYYSQIVNDFQKGDIAEGYSVSREKKESFPLTVTSAQKNPTAFYLCASRGQGGYGYTFGSGTRLTVV.

The chain recombines TRBV18 with TRBJ2-3; TRBD2 matches 11 bases. The CDR3 runs to 16 residues. The V segment lost 4 bases and the J segment 2 bases; nucleotides outside the gene matches: 5. Germline lookup yields CDR1 KGHSH and CDR2 LQKENI. In DNA, the CDR3 is TGTGCCAGCTCACTGGGGACTAGCGGAATCACAGATACGCAGTATTTT. This codes for CASSLGTSGITDTQYF.

The chain links TRBV2 to TRBJ1-2; D is perhaps TRBD1 (6 bases). The germline V gene encodes CDR1 SNHLY and CDR2 FYNNEI. Trimming removed 5 bases at V and 5 bases at J, with 21 bases between. The CDR3 consists of 16 residues. The CDR3 sequence is CASSLFTTGSGYGYTF. The CDR3 coding sequence is TGTGCCAGCAGTCTCTTTACCACAGGGTCTGGTTATGGCTACACCTTC.

This clone was seen only once. The chain joins TRBV5-6 to TRBJ2-2; 7 bases are a match to TRBD1. This CDR3 is built from 15 residues. Germline CDR1 reads SGHDT; CDR2 reads YYEEEE. J gave up 3 bases and V 4 bases, and 6 bases lay outside the gene matches. DNA for the CDR3: TGTGCCAGCAGCGTGGGACAGTCTTACACCGGGGAGCTGTTTTTT. As protein: CASSVGQSYTGELFF.

This chain connects TRBV6-4 to TRBJ2-2; D is unclear. CDR1 and CDR2 from the germline V gene are MRHNA and SNTAGT. Trimming removed 3 bases from V and 3 bases from J, with 8 bases in between. The CDR3 length is 14 residues. CDR3 nucleotide sequence: TGTGCCAGCAGTGATGGGCCGGACACCGGGGAGCTGTTTTTT. This encodes CASSDGPDTGELFF.

In its sample, this clone was seen once. This rearrangement joins TRBV9 to TRBJ2-1; D uncertain. Looked up from germline, CDR1 is SGDLS and CDR2 is YYNGEE. Trimming removed 0 bases at V and 7 bases at J, with 5 bases between. This CDR3 has 12 amino acids. CDR3 sequence reads: CASSVGANEQFF. Here the CDR3 DNA reads TGTGCCAGCAGCGTAGGAGCGAATGAGCAGTTCTTC.

The chain joins TRBV7-9 to TRBJ2-7; 8 bases are a match to TRBD2. V was clipped by 2 bases and J by 2 bases; unmatched bases: 5. This CDR3 is built from 15 residues. Germline-derived CDR1 and CDR2 are SEHNR and FQNEAQ (reference sequence). The chain's CDR3 is CASSLSAGGTYEQYF. The CDR3 nucleotides are TGTGCCAGCAGCTTATCGGCGGGGGGTACCTACGAGCAGTACTTC.

This rearrangement joins TRBV5-1 to TRBJ1-1; D unresolved. The V and J ends lost 2 bases and 4 bases respectively, with 9 bases between them. There are 13 residues in the CDR3. The V gene's germline CDR1 is SGHRS and CDR2 YFSETQ. CDR3 region: CASSLTGSTEAFF. The CDR3 nucleotides read TGCGCCAGCAGCTTAACGGGGTCCACTGAAGCTTTCTTT.

About this clone: The junction shows a germline mismatch at one end, possibly a read error. V gene TRBV7-7 combines with J gene TRBJ2-5, with 8 bases that match TRBD1. The CDR3 runs to 15 residues. Germline loops: CDR1 SSHAT, CDR2 FNYEAQ (reference sequence). Here the CDR3 reads CASSRMDRAQETQYF. The CDR3 DNA follows: TGTGCTAGCAGCCGTATGGACAGGGCTCAAGAGACCCAGTACTTC.

The J gene is TRBJ2-1, the V gene TRBV7-9; 10 bases are shared with TRBD2. Germline values: CDR1 SEHNR, CDR2 FQNEAQ (reference sequence). With 4 bases clipped from V and 0 bases from J, the junction kept 3 bases outside the gene matches. The CDR3 totals 16 residues. CDR3 region: CASSSSGSNSYNEQFF. Written as DNA, the CDR3 is TGTGCCAGCAGCTCTAGCGGGAGTAACTCCTACAATGAGCAGTTCTTC.

J is TRBJ1-4 and V is TRBV7-8; tentative D call: TRBD1 (6 bases). Germline values: CDR1 SGHVS, CDR2 FQNEAQ. The CDR3 runs 16 residues. Trimming left V 5 bases short and J 8 bases short, with 21 bases between. The CDR3 spells CASSPSAGRGEEKLFF. CDR3 sequence (DNA): TGTGCCAGCAGCCCTTCCGCGGGCAGGGGCGAGGAAAAACTGTTTTTT.

The chain is built from TRBV5-3 and TRBJ2-1, with D possibly being TRBD1 (5 bases). TRBV5-3 is treated as an ORF (open reading frame) with a function not yet certain. The V gene lost 3 bases and the J gene lost 5 bases, with 15 bases spanning the gap. The CDR3 has 15 residues. CDR3 bases: TGTGCCAGAAGCTCGATCCAGGGAATCGACAATGAGCAGTTCTTC. It specifies CARSSIQGIDNEQFF.

The rearrangement uses TRBV27 and TRBJ2-1, with TRBD1 matching 10 bases. The CDR3 has 15 amino acids. The junction had 7 bases not matched to a gene; V was cut back by 5 bases and J by 6 bases. Per the germline V gene, CDR1 is MNHEY and CDR2 is SMNVEV (reference sequence). The DNA for the CDR3 is TGTGCCAGCAGTCTCCGGACAGGGGGAGGCAATGAGCAGTTCTTC. Translating it yields CASSLRTGGGNEQFF.

This rearrangement joins TRBV7-9 to TRBJ1-5, with D perhaps TRBD1 (6 bases). Germline-derived CDR1 and CDR2 are SEHNR and FQNEAQ (reference sequence). The CDR3 runs to 14 residues. Trimming stripped 5 bases from V and 2 bases from J, with 10 bases between. CDR3 nucleotide sequence: TGTGCCAGCAGCCTGGGACACGGCAATCAGCCCCAGCATTTT. Translation: CASSLGHGNQPQHF. Based on the CDR3 plus reference TRBV7-9 and TRBJ1-5, the full variable domain is DTGVSQNPRHKITKRGQNVTFRCDPISEHNRLYWYRQTLGQGPEFLTYFQNEAQLEKSRLLSDRFSAERPKGSFSTLEIQRTEQGDSAMYLCASSLGHGNQPQHFGDGTRLSIL.

The CDR3 loop reads CASSMSGPGYEQYF. CDR3 sequence (DNA): TGTGCCAGTAGTATGTCAGGGCCTGGGTACGAGCAGTACTTC. The chain uses TRBV19 and TRBJ2-7; D may be TRBD1 (5 bases). The CDR3 consists of 14 residues. Germline values: CDR1 LNHDA, CDR2 SQIVND (reference sequence). V lost 3 bases, J lost 4 bases, and 13 bases lay in between.

This clone has only a few counts. The chain couples TRBV6-1 to TRBJ1-2; D uncertain. The V gene's germline CDR1 is MNHNS and CDR2 SASEGT. The V and J ends lost 2 bases and 5 bases respectively, with 12 bases between them. The CDR3 loop spans 14 amino acids. The CDR3 nucleotides are TGTGCCAGCAGTGAAATGGGTGGAGATTATGGCTACACCTTC. The encoded protein is CASSEMGGDYGYTF.

This chain uses TRBV29-1 with TRBJ2-4, with D possibly TRBD2 on 5 matching bases. Trimming removed 7 bases at V and 2 bases at J, with 12 bases between. CDR3 length equals 13 residues. Per the germline V gene, CDR1 is SQVTM and CDR2 is ANQGSEA. The CDR3 bases are TGCAGCGCCGCGGGCGGCTCCAAAAACATTCAGTACTTC. Protein product: CSAAGGSKNIQYF. Full variable domain (outside the CDR3, taken from reference TRBV29-1 and TRBJ2-4): SAVISQKPSRDICQRGTSLTIQCQVDSQVTMMFWYRQQPGQSLTLIATANQGSEATYESGFVIDKFPISRPNLTFSTLTVSNMSPEDSSIYLCSAAGGSKNIQYFGAGTRLSVL.

The CDR3 nucleotides are TGTGCCAGCTCATTACGGCCGGGACAGGAGAGCTCTGGAAACACCATATATTTT. It translates to CASSLRPGQESSGNTIYF. This chain connects TRBV18 to TRBJ1-3; 8 bases map to TRBD1. This CDR3 region has 18 residues. The junction had 12 bases not matched to a gene; V was cut back by 5 bases and J by 0 bases. Germline V gene sequence: CDR1 KGHSH, CDR2 LQKENI.

The V call is TRBV5-1, the J call TRBJ2-5; 10 bases agree with TRBD2. Per germline, CDR1 SGHRS and CDR2 YFSETQ. This CDR3 spans 15 amino acids. After removal of 1 base from V and 5 bases from J, the junction contained 5 bases not matched to a gene. CDR3 loop: CASSLRAGGAETQYF. Here the CDR3 DNA reads TGCGCCAGCAGCTTGCGAGCGGGAGGGGCGGAGACCCAGTACTTC.

The table lists this clone with a few counts. This chain connects TRBV9 to TRBJ2-2, with TRBD1 as a possible D gene (6 bases). The germline CDR1 and CDR2 sequences are SGDLS and YYNGEE. This CDR3 comprises 17 residues. Deletions cut 0 bases from V and 5 bases from J, with 17 bases between. The CDR3 DNA sequence: TGTGCCAGCAGCGTAGAATCTACAGGGTGGGGGACCGGGGAGCTGTTTTTT. Translating gives CASSVESTGWGTGELFF. Combining the CDR3 with reference TRBV9 and TRBJ2-2 gives the whole variable domain DSGVTQTPKHLITATGQRVTLRCSPRSGDLSVYWYQQSLDQGLQFLIQYYNGEERAKGNILERFSAQQFPDLHSELNLSSLELGDSALYFCASSVESTGWGTGELFFGEGSRLTVL.

The CDR3 loop is CASSQDARGLGRVAFF. In DNA form, the CDR3 reads TGCGCCAGCAGCCAAGATGCCAGGGGGCTTGGCCGGGTGGCTTTCTTT. V gene TRBV4-3 combines with J gene TRBJ1-1; 8 positions match TRBD1. Germline CDR1 reads LGHNA; CDR2 reads YSLEER. This CDR3 contains 16 residues. The trim removed 0 bases at V and 11 bases at J, leaving 14 bases unmatched.

The chain links TRBV5-4 to TRBJ2-5; 9 positions match TRBD2. In germline, CDR1 is SGHNT, CDR2 YYREEE (reference sequence). Trimming at V came to 2 bases and at J to 2 bases, leaving 4 bases not matched to a gene. This CDR3 is built from 15 residues. This chain's CDR3 is CASSFAGGGQETQYF. CDR3 bases: TGTGCCAGCAGCTTTGCGGGAGGGGGGCAAGAGACCCAGTACTTC.

The V call is TRBV5-6, the J call TRBJ2-5; maybe TRBD1 (6 bases). The better agreement between TRBJ2-7 and the DNA end casts doubt on the J call. CDR1 and CDR2 (germline): SGHDT, YYEEEE. CDR3 length: 14 residues. CDR3 region: CASSLNPGDYEQYF. CDR3 sequence (DNA): TGTGCCAGCAGCTTAAATCCAGGGGACTACGAGCAGTACTTC.

The chain joins TRBV28 to TRBJ2-7, with 7 bases matching TRBD2. Germline V gives CDR1 MDHEN, CDR2 SYDVKM. J lost 2 bases, V lost 7 bases, and 5 bases had no gene match. This CDR3 comprises 13 residues. Written as DNA, the CDR3 is TGTGCCAGCACCCCGGGGGGTACCTACGAGCAGTACTTC. Translating gives CASTPGGTYEQYF.

The V gene is TRBV15, the J gene TRBJ1-5; TRBD1 matches 8 bases. The trim removed 8 bases at V and 2 bases at J, leaving 8 bases unmatched. The CDR3 covers 15 residues. CDR1 is LNHNV and CDR2 is YYDKDF in the germline V gene (reference sequence). Here the CDR3 DNA reads TGTGCCACCTCCCCGGACAGGGCGGGCAATCAGCCCCAGCATTTT. Its translation is CATSPDRAGNQPQHF. Supplemented by reference TRBV15 and TRBJ1-5, the full variable domain reads DAMVIQNPRYQVTQFGKPVTLSCSQTLNHNVMYWYQQKSSQAPKLLFHYYDKDFNNEADTPDNFQSRRPNTSFCFLDIRSPGLGDTAMYLCATSPDRAGNQPQHFGDGTRLSIL.

This clone was observed a handful of times. This rearrangement joins TRBV25-1 to TRBJ1-4; no clear D. Trimming stripped 4 bases from V and 14 bases from J, with 20 bases between. CDR1 and CDR2 from the germline V gene are MGHDK and SYGVNS. The CDR3 length is 14 residues. The CDR3 is CASSVDRETEVLFF. The CDR3, as DNA: TGTGCCAGCAGTGTGGATAGGGAGACGGAAGTTCTGTTTTTT.

This chain uses TRBV6-6 with TRBJ1-2; 7 nucleotides agree with TRBD1. V was clipped by 4 bases and J by 4 bases; unmatched bases: 6. Germline-derived CDR1 and CDR2 are MNHNY and SVGAGI (reference sequence). This CDR3 contains 14 residues. CDR3 sequence: CASSSSTGSYGYTF. The CDR3 nucleotides are TGTGCCAGCAGTTCATCGACAGGGAGCTATGGCTACACCTTC.

This chain joins TRBV5-8 and TRBJ2-1; no definite D call. This CDR3 has 11 amino acids. Germline V gene sequence: CDR1 SGHTS, CDR2 YDEGEE. V was cut by 4 bases and J by 10 bases, with 9 bases left in between. For the CDR3, the DNA is TGTGCCAGCAGCGCGGTAAGAGAGCAGTTCTTC. Protein sequence: CASSAVREQFF.

The count of this clone is one. This chain connects TRBV27 to TRBJ2-7; D is uncertain. The CDR3 spans 19 residues. V was pared by 4 bases and J by 0 bases, with 25 bases between. In germline, CDR1 is MNHEY, CDR2 SMNVEV (reference sequence). The CDR3 spells CASSYLASSAVVSSYEQYF. The CDR3 region has the DNA TGTGCCAGCAGTTACCTCGCAAGCTCTGCGGTGGTAAGCTCCTACGAGCAGTACTTC.

V usage is TRBV6-4 and J usage is TRBJ1-5; D is ambiguous. Trimming left V 3 bases short and J 5 bases short, with 11 bases between. Germline values: CDR1 MRHNA, CDR2 SNTAGT. The CDR3 length is 14 residues. The CDR3 region has the DNA TGTGCCAGCAGTGAGGACGCGGGGTATCAGCCCCAGCATTTT. This codes for CASSEDAGYQPQHF.

The chain couples TRBV27 to TRBJ2-7; 10 bases are a match to TRBD1. CDR3 length: 15 residues. V dropped 2 bases and J dropped 5; count of bases not matched to a gene: 6. The germline gives CDR1 MNHEY, CDR2 SMNVEV (reference sequence). CDR3: CASSLIATGGDEQYF. The CDR3 bases are TGTGCCAGCAGTTTAATAGCGACAGGGGGCGACGAGCAGTACTTC.

The chain recombines TRBV5-6 with TRBJ2-7; 8 positions match TRBD2. J gave up 2 bases and V 4 bases, and 14 bases lay outside the gene matches. Germline lookup yields CDR1 SGHDT and CDR2 YYEEEE. The CDR3 is 17 amino acids. For the CDR3, the DNA is TGTGCCAGCAGCCCTATAGGAGGTAGCGGGAATCCCTACGAGCAGTACTTC. It codes for CASSPIGGSGNPYEQYF.